The 8 T cell receptor beta chains listed next were all sequenced from one sample in a study of breast tumors, draining lymph nodes, adjacent tissues. From the multiplex PCR reads, TCRdb called clonotypes with MiXCR, one entry per CDR3 protein. The repertoire holds approximately 100,000 distinct CDR3 sequences, with 21% as singletons. The lymph nodes were axillary draining lymph nodes from breast cancer patients. Input material: axillary lymph node tissue. These receptors were taken from a female donor with breast cancer. Some clones in this sample may be carry-over from other donors' samples.

Many counts were recorded for this clonotype. The V call is TRBV5-5, the J call TRBJ1-5; 8 positions agree with TRBD1. Losses at the gene ends were 1 base for V and 7 bases for J; bases not matched to a gene: 1. In germline, CDR1 is SGHKS, CDR2 YYEKEE (reference sequence). CDR3 length: 13 residues. CDR3 sequence (DNA): TGTGCCAGCAGCTTGACAGGGGGGCAGCCCCAGCATTTT. Translation: CASSLTGGQPQHF.

This clonotype was counted many times. The chain has TRBV4-1 and TRBJ2-7; tentatively, D is TRBD1 (5 bases). The CDR3 has 15 residues. Deletions cut 1 base from V and 0 bases from J, with 10 bases between. Germline V gene data show CDR1 as MGHRA and CDR2 as YSYEKL. CDR3 amino acids: CASSQVWGGSYEQYF. Here the CDR3 DNA reads TGCGCCAGCAGCCAAGTTTGGGGCGGCTCCTACGAGCAGTACTTC.

The genes are TRBV18 and TRBJ2-5; 7 nucleotides line up with TRBD1. The germline V gene encodes CDR1 KGHSH and CDR2 LQKENI. CDR3 size: 15 residues. V shed 3 bases and J 2 bases; nucleotides not matched to a gene: 6. CDR3 residues: CASSPGQASQETQYF. The DNA for the CDR3 is TGTGCCAGCTCACCTGGACAGGCGAGTCAAGAGACCCAGTACTTC. Together with reference TRBV18 and TRBJ2-5, the CDR3 gives the full variable domain: NAGVMQNPRHLVRRRGQEARLRCSPMKGHSHVYWYRQLPEEGLKFMVYLQKENIIDESGMPKERFSAEFPKEGPSILRIQQVVRGDSAAYFCASSPGQASQETQYFGPGTRLLVL.

This clonotype was observed at least ten times. The rearrangement joins TRBV9 to TRBJ2-5; TRBD2 aligns across 8 bases. CDR3 length: 16 amino acids. CDR1 and CDR2 (germline): SGDLS, YYNGEE. Trimming at V came to 0 bases and at J to 2 bases, leaving 6 bases not matched to a gene. The CDR3: CASSVGLARTQETQYF. The CDR3 DNA follows: TGTGCCAGCAGCGTAGGACTAGCGAGGACACAAGAGACCCAGTACTTC.

With regard to this clonotype: A read error may be the cause here, since a much bigger clone is one base away. The chain recombines TRBV5-6 with TRBJ1-2, with D maybe TRBD1 (5 bases). The CDR3 sequence is 15 residues long. V lost 2 bases to trimming and J lost 8 bases, with 19 bases between them. The germline CDR1 and CDR2 sequences are SGHDT and YYEEEE. CDR3 sequence reads: CASSFRDVQWGGYTF. In DNA, the CDR3 is TGTGCCAGCAGCTTCCGGGACGTACAATGGGGCGGCTACACCTTC.

This clonotype was observed at least ten times. This rearrangement joins TRBV6-6 to TRBJ2-3; no reliable D call. There are 12 residues in the CDR3. Germline V gene sequence: CDR1 MNHNY, CDR2 SVGAGI (reference sequence). The V and J ends lost 7 bases and 1 base respectively, with 6 bases between them. The CDR3 DNA sequence: TGTGCCAGCATAGACGGCACAGATACGCAGTATTTT. Translated, it gives CASIDGTDTQYF.

This clonotype was counted ten times or more. The rearrangement uses TRBV10-3 and TRBJ1-4; 9 bases line up with TRBD1. J was trimmed by 6 bases and V by 11 bases; bases with no gene match: 7. CDR1 and CDR2 from the germline V gene are ENHRY and SYGVKD. The CDR3 length is 13 residues. CDR3: CASRDRVDEKLFF. The CDR3 DNA reads as TGTGCCTCCAGGGACAGGGTCGATGAAAAACTGTTTTTT.

This clonotype was recorded many times. V gene TRBV5-6 combines with J gene TRBJ2-7, with a possible D match to TRBD1 (5 bases). The V gene lost 7 bases and the J gene lost 2 bases, with 13 bases spanning the gap. There are 13 residues in the CDR3. The germline CDR1 and CDR2 sequences are SGHDT and YYEEEE. This chain's CDR3 is CASGMQGPYEQYF. CDR3 nucleotides: TGTGCCAGCGGAATGCAGGGTCCCTACGAGCAGTACTTC.